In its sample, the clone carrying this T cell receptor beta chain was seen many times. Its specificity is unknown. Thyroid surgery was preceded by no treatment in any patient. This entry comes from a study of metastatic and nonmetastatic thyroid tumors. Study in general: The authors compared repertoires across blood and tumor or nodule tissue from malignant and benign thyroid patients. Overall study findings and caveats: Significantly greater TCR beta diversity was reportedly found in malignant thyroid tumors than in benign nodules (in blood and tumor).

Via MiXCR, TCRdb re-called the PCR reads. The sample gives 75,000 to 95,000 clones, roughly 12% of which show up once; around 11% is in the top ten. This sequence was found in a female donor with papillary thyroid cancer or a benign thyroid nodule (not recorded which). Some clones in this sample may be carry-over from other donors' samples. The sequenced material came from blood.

The CDR3 DNA reads as TGCAGTGCTAGGCAGGAGATAGCCAAAAACATTCAGTACTTC. Its translation is CSARQEIAKNIQYF. The chain joins TRBV20-1 to TRBJ2-4; unclear D gene. The CDR3 totals 14 residues. Germline loops: CDR1 DFQATT, CDR2 SNEGSKA (reference sequence). V lost 3 bases and J lost 0, with 9 bases in between.